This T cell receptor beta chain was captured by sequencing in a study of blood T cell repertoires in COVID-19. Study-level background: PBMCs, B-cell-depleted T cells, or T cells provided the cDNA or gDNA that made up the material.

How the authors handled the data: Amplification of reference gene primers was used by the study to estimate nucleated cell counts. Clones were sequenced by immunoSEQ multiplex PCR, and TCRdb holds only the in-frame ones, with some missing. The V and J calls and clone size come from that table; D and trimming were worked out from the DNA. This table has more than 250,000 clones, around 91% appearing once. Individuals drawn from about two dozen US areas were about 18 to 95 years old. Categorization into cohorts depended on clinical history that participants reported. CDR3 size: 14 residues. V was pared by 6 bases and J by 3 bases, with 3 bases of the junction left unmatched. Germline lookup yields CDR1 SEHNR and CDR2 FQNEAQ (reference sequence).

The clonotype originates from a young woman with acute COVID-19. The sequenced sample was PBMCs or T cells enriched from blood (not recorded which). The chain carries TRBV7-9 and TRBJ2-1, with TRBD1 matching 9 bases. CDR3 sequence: CASRPTGGYNEQFF. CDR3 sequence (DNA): TGTGCCAGCAGACCGACAGGGGGCTACAATGAGCAGTTCTTC. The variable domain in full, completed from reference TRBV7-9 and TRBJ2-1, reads DTGVSQNPRHKITKRGQNVTFRCDPISEHNRLYWYRQTLGQGPEFLTYFQNEAQLEKSRLLSDRFSAERPKGSFSTLEIQRTEQGDSAMYLCASRPTGGYNEQFFGPGTRLTVL.